One sample yielded the 19 T cell receptor beta chains listed below, sequenced in a study of CD8+ T cells in alopecia areata. Following extraction, RNA underwent reverse transcription to cDNA, which served as the sequencing template. Clones were read by immunoSEQ multiplex PCR, and TCRdb kept only the in-frame ones, dropping some. The table includes about 200,000 clones, roughly 50% detected once. The sequencing input was CD8+ T cells sorted from blood. These receptors originate from a human donor in good health.

The CDR3 loop reads CASSVGSAGDEQYF. CDR3 nucleotides: TGTGCCAGCAGCGTTGGATCTGCGGGGGACGAGCAGTACTTC. The rearrangement joins TRBV9 to TRBJ2-5; 7 nucleotides match TRBD2. The J call may be wrong; the DNA end is better matched by TRBJ2-7. Germline V CDR1 and CDR2: SGDLS, YYNGEE. This CDR3 is 14 amino acids long.

This chain links TRBV12-5 with TRBJ1-5, with 8 bases lining up with TRBD1. The CDR3 extends over 15 amino acids. Germline trimming cut 6 bases from V and 2 bases from J; bases unmatched to any gene: 6. Germline V gene data show CDR1 as LGHNT and CDR2 as FRNRAP. CDR3 amino acids: CASGQQDRGNQPQHF. As DNA, the CDR3 is TGTGCTAGTGGCCAACAGGACAGGGGCAATCAGCCCCAGCATTTT.

The chain combines TRBV30 with TRBJ1-1; maybe TRBD1 (5 bases). The germline V gene encodes CDR1 GTSNPN and CDR2 SVGIG (reference sequence). The CDR3 length is 14 residues. V lost 0 bases, J lost 1 base, and 9 bases lay in between. DNA for the CDR3: TGTGCCTGGAGTGTAACAGGAGGGAACACTGAAGCTTTCTTT. Amino acids: CAWSVTGGNTEAFF.

Note on this clone: An end of the junction does not agree with germline; a read error may underlie this. The rearrangement links TRBV5-1 to TRBJ2-5; 10 bases map to TRBD2. Germline lookup yields CDR1 SGHRS and CDR2 YFSETQ. The CDR3 length is 14 residues. For the CDR3, the DNA is TGCGCCAGCAGCTTCAGCGGGGGGGCTGAGACCCACTACTTC. Encoded protein: CASSFSGGAETHYF.

This chain connects TRBV9 to TRBJ1-2, with no clear D. Germline V CDR1 and CDR2: SGDLS, YYNGEE. The CDR3 sequence is 15 residues long. Trimming stripped 3 bases from V and 4 bases from J, with 16 bases between. The DNA for the CDR3 is TGTGCCAGCAGCGGCGGCGGGAGCAGGCTCTATGGCTACACCTTC. This sequence encodes CASSGGGSRLYGYTF.

This rearrangement joins TRBV29-1 to TRBJ2-1, with 8 bases fitting TRBD1. The length of the CDR3 is 12 residues. V gave up 7 bases and J gave up 5 bases; unmatched junction bases: 4. Germline V CDR1 and CDR2: SQVTM, ANQGSEA. CDR3: CSAEDRDNEQFF. For the CDR3, the DNA is TGCAGCGCCGAGGACAGGGACAATGAGCAGTTCTTC.

The rearrangement uses TRBV29-1 and TRBJ1-1; perhaps TRBD1 as D (5 bases). This CDR3 region has 14 residues. Per the germline V gene, CDR1 is SQVTM and CDR2 is ANQGSEA. Trimming removed 1 base at V and 4 bases at J, with 13 bases between. The CDR3 sequence is CSVEAAGIRTEAFF. The CDR3 DNA reads as TGCAGCGTTGAAGCGGCAGGGATACGCACTGAAGCTTTCTTT.

The J gene is TRBJ1-2, the V gene TRBV14, with TRBD1 as a possible D gene (6 bases). This CDR3 contains 13 residues. V was clipped by 3 bases and J by 8 bases, with 13 bases between them. The germline gives CDR1 SGHDN, CDR2 FVKESK. CDR3 sequence reads: CASSQDRGKGYTF. CDR3 nucleotides: TGTGCCAGCAGCCAGGATAGGGGGAAGGGCTACACCTTC.

This clone was observed a handful of times. The chain employs TRBV5-1 and TRBJ1-6; D is possibly TRBD1 (6 bases). This CDR3 comprises 14 residues. Germline V gene data show CDR1 as SGHRS and CDR2 as YFSETQ. V lost 5 bases to trimming and J lost 6 bases, with 12 bases between them. CDR3 loop: CASRAGVGNSPLHF. The CDR3 coding sequence is TGCGCCAGCAGGGCAGGGGTCGGTAATTCACCCCTCCACTTT.

The chain is built from TRBV13 and TRBJ1-5, with a tentative D call TRBD1 (5 bases). Germline-derived CDR1 and CDR2 are PRHDT and FYEKMQ (reference sequence). The CDR3 loop spans 14 amino acids. The V and J ends lost 3 bases and 7 bases respectively, with 13 bases between them. The CDR3 reads CASSLRGSGQPQHF. CDR3 nucleotide sequence: TGTGCCAGCAGCTTGAGGGGATCCGGACAGCCCCAGCATTTT.

The chain recombines TRBV5-1 with TRBJ2-3; D is unclear. CDR1 is SGHRS, CDR2 YFSETQ, per germline. Between the trimmed V and J ends, which lost 1 base and 0 bases, there was a span of 6 bases. The CDR3 runs to 14 residues. The chain's CDR3 is CASSLSGSTDTQYF. The DNA of the CDR3 is TGCGCCAGCAGCTTGTCAGGCAGCACAGATACGCAGTATTTT.

J is TRBJ2-6 and V is TRBV23-1; TRBD2 is a possible D gene (6 bases). TRBV23-1 is flagged as an ORF with uncertain function. The CDR3 consists of 21 residues. The V gene lost 2 bases and the J gene lost 4 bases, with 27 bases spanning the gap. The chain's CDR3 is CASSQTGGGVGVLGGANVLTF. CDR3 in DNA: TGCGCCAGCAGTCAAACTGGCGGAGGGGTGGGAGTTCTCGGGGGGGCCAACGTCCTGACTTTC.

V usage is TRBV29-1 and J usage is TRBJ1-2; tentative D call: TRBD1 (6 bases). CDR1 SQVTM and CDR2 ANQGSEA come from the germline V gene. V gave up 4 bases and J gave up 0 bases, with 15 bases separating them. The CDR3 runs 15 residues. Here the CDR3 reads CSVAGGGLANYGYTF. CDR3 bases: TGCAGCGTTGCCGGAGGGGGGTTAGCTAACTATGGCTACACCTTC.

DNA of the CDR3: TGCAGCGTTGGAGGGGCTAAGGGCTACACCTTC. Translating it yields CSVGGAKGYTF. The J gene is TRBJ1-2, the V gene TRBV29-1; possible D gene TRBD1, 5 bases. V lost 4 bases and J 8 bases, leaving 11 bases between the germline ends. This CDR3 contains 11 residues. CDR1 is SQVTM and CDR2 is ANQGSEA in the germline V gene.

This clone appeared a few times. V usage is TRBV6-5 and J usage is TRBJ2-2; D uncertain. This CDR3 has 15 residues. Trimming shortened V by 2 bases and J by 3 bases, and 10 bases separated the two germline ends. The germline CDR1 and CDR2 sequences are MNHEY and SVGAGI. In DNA, the CDR3 is TGTGCCAGCAGTTACCGGGTTATGCACACCGGGGAGCTGTTTTTT. Translation gives CASSYRVMHTGELFF.

Only a few counts were recorded for this clone. A far larger clone is one base from this, pointing to a likely read error. In the same sample, other DNA sequences code for this CDR3. The CDR3 nucleotides read TGCGCCAGCAGCCGGCGGGCGGGGGAGCCAGATACGCAGTATTTT. Protein: CASSRRAGEPDTQYF. This chain connects TRBV4-1 to TRBJ2-3, with 7 bases matching TRBD2. This CDR3 spans 15 amino acids. Germline V gene lookup returns CDR1 MGHRA and CDR2 YSYEKL. The J segment lost 4 bases and the V segment lost 4 bases, leaving 8 bases of the junction unmatched.

The rearrangement joins TRBV30 to TRBJ2-3; D not resolved. The CDR3 consists of 12 residues. Trimming stripped 6 bases from V and 5 bases from J, with 12 bases between. CDR1 is GTSNPN, CDR2 SVGIG, per germline (reference sequence). This CDR3 is CACDEPRDTQYF. Here the CDR3 DNA reads TGTGCCTGCGACGAGCCACGAGATACGCAGTATTTT.

The genes are TRBV18 and TRBJ2-3, with TRBD1 as a possible D gene (6 bases). The CDR3 covers 14 residues. Trimming removed 1 base at V and 2 bases at J, with 7 bases between. Looked up from germline, CDR1 is KGHSH and CDR2 is LQKENI. CDR3: CASSPQGHTDTQYF. The CDR3 DNA sequence: TGTGCCAGCTCACCACAGGGACACACAGATACGCAGTATTTT.

The chain links TRBV25-1 to TRBJ2-5; D uncertain. This CDR3 is 15 amino acids long. V shed 6 bases and J shed 2 bases, with 16 bases lying between them. The germline V gene encodes CDR1 MGHDK and CDR2 SYGVNS. The CDR3 bases are TGTGCCAGCAGCCGTCGGGTTGGGCGTCAAGAGACCCAGTACTTC. Encoded protein: CASSRRVGRQETQYF. The whole variable domain, remainder taken from reference TRBV25-1 and TRBJ2-5, is EADIYQTPRYLVIGTGKKITLECSQTMGHDKMYWYQQDPGMELHLIHYSYGVNSTEKGDLSSESTVSRIRTEHFPLTLESARPSHTSQYLCASSRRVGRQETQYFGPGTRLLVL.